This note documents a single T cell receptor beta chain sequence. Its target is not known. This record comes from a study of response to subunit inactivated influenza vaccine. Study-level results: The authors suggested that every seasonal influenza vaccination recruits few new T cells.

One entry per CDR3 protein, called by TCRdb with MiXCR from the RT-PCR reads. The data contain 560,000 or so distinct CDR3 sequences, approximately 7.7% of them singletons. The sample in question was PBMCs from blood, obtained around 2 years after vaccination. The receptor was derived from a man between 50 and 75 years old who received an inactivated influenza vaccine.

The CDR3 DNA sequence: TGTGCCAGCAGCAGATGGGACAGGACGCAGCCCCAGCATTTT. Translation: CASSRWDRTQPQHF. The chain has TRBV5-5 and TRBJ1-5, with 8 nucleotides matching TRBD1. The CDR3 runs 14 residues. The junction had 7 bases not matched to a gene; V was cut back by 4 bases and J by 7 bases. Germline CDR1 SGHKS, CDR2 YYEKEE (reference sequence).